Below, 26 T cell receptor beta chains from the same sample are listed, as sequenced in a study of blood T cell repertoires in COVID-19. Sequencing was performed with immunoSEQ multiplex PCR; in TCRdb, only in-frame clones are kept and a portion is missing. The sample carries approximately 53,000 clones, 87% recorded once. What was sequenced was peripheral blood. The receptors derive from a woman of 80 years or more with COVID-19, enrolled during active disease.

CDR3 region: CASSDLTGGETQYF. CDR3 DNA sequence: TGTGCCAGCAGTGATCTAACCGGGGGAGAGACCCAGTACTTC. J is TRBJ2-5 and V is TRBV2; tentative D call: TRBD2 (6 bases). Trimming left V 3 bases short and J 4 bases short, with 12 bases between. CDR1 is SNHLY and CDR2 is FYNNEI in the germline V gene. The CDR3 is 14 amino acids.

This chain links TRBV5-1 with TRBJ1-1; D might be TRBD1 (5 bases). From germline, CDR1 is SGHRS and CDR2 YFSETQ. This CDR3 is 18 amino acids long. The V gene lost 1 base and the J gene lost 0 bases, with 19 bases spanning the gap. The CDR3: CASSLSRGIGSMNTEAFF. CDR3 in DNA: TGCGCCAGCAGCTTGAGTCGGGGGATAGGTTCAATGAACACTGAAGCTTTCTTT. The full variable domain, with the rest looked up from reference TRBV5-1 and TRBJ1-1, is KAGVTQTPRYLIKTRGQQVTLSCSPISGHRSVSWYQQTPGQGLQFLFEYFSETQRNKGNFPGRFSGRQFSNSRSEMNVSTLELGDSALYLCASSLSRGIGSMNTEAFFGQGTRLTVV.

This chain joins TRBV5-1 and TRBJ1-6, with D tentatively TRBD1 (6 bases). CDR1 is SGHRS and CDR2 is YFSETQ in the germline V gene. The CDR3 is made up of 16 amino acids. V lost 2 bases and J lost 7, with 16 bases in between. This chain's CDR3 is CASSFEGGPGNSPLHF. DNA for the CDR3: TGCGCCAGCAGCTTTGAAGGGGGTCCGGGGAATTCACCCCTCCACTTT.

The chain links TRBV12-5 to TRBJ2-6; D unresolved. Trimming left V 6 bases short and J 0 bases short, with 3 bases between. This CDR3 comprises 13 residues. Germline CDR1 LGHNT, CDR2 FRNRAP. The CDR3 protein is CASGSSGANVLTF. The CDR3 DNA is TGTGCTAGTGGCAGCTCTGGGGCCAACGTCCTGACTTTC. The entire variable domain, with the rest obtained from reference TRBV12-5 and TRBJ2-6, is as follows: DARVTQTPRHKVTEMGQEVTMRCQPILGHNTVFWYRQTMMQGLELLAYFRNRAPLDDSGMPKDRFSAEMPDATLATLKIQPSEPRDSAVYFCASGSSGANVLTFGAGSRLTVL.

The V call is TRBV5-1, the J call TRBJ1-2, with a tentative D call TRBD1 (5 bases). The CDR3 sequence is 14 residues long. Per germline, CDR1 SGHRS and CDR2 YFSETQ. V was shortened by 0 bases and J by 1 base, with 7 bases between the two germline ends. The CDR3, as DNA: TGCGCCAGCAGCTTGGGACAGCTTAACTATGGCTACACCTTC. Amino acid sequence: CASSLGQLNYGYTF.

The chain recombines TRBV6-6 with TRBJ1-2; TRBD1 matches at 9 bases. The germline V gene encodes CDR1 MNHNY and CDR2 SVGAGI (reference sequence). V lost 2 bases, J lost 8 bases, and 12 bases stayed unmatched. The CDR3 is 16 residues long. The CDR3 region has the DNA TGTGCCAGCAGTTACGTGGGACAGGGTGGAGGTATCGGCTACACCTTC. As protein: CASSYVGQGGGIGYTF.

This clone was observed a few times. The V and J genes are TRBV19 and TRBJ2-7; D perhaps matches TRBD1 (6 bases). CDR1 LNHDA and CDR2 SQIVND come from the germline V gene (reference sequence). The V end was cut by 10 bases, the J end by 7 bases, with 23 bases between. This CDR3 is built from 14 residues. The CDR3 bases are TGTGCCACCTCACTGACAGGTTTGTCGTCGGAGCAGTACTTC. This translates into CATSLTGLSSEQYF.

The V gene is TRBV27, the J gene TRBJ1-1, with TRBD1 matching 11 bases. The junction had 16 bases not matched to a gene; V was cut back by 6 bases and J by 4 bases. CDR3 length: 18 residues. Germline values: CDR1 MNHEY, CDR2 SMNVEV (reference sequence). CDR3 nucleotide sequence: TGTGCCAGCAGCTCCCTCGTTGGACAGGGGGCCGGGACCACTGAAGCTTTCTTT. Protein sequence: CASSSLVGQGAGTTEAFF.

The gene calls are TRBV7-3 and TRBJ2-5; possibly TRBD2 for D (5 bases). Germline V gene sequence: CDR1 SGHTA, CDR2 FQGTGA. The V end was cut by 0 bases, the J end by 2 bases, with 7 bases between. The CDR3 is made up of 14 amino acids. Here the CDR3 reads CASSLTGGQETQYF. In DNA form, the CDR3 reads TGTGCCAGCAGCTTAACTGGCGGGCAAGAGACCCAGTACTTC.

This clone was seen once. This chain links TRBV2 with TRBJ1-2; TRBD1 is a possible D gene (6 bases). The germline V gene encodes CDR1 SNHLY and CDR2 FYNNEI. V dropped 3 bases and J dropped 7 bases, with 12 bases sitting between them. The CDR3 loop spans 13 amino acids. The CDR3 DNA follows: TGTGCCAGCAGTGACAACGGACAGTTTGGCTACACCTTC. Amino acids: CASSDNGQFGYTF.

The chain employs TRBV6-5 and TRBJ2-3; TRBD1 matches 9 bases. Germline CDR1 is MNHEY and CDR2 is SVGAGI. Unmatched junction bases numbered 9, after V lost 10 bases and J lost 4 bases. CDR3 length equals 14 residues. The CDR3, as DNA: TGTGCCACCCGGACAGGGGCCATTCCAGATACGCAGTATTTT. The encoded protein is CATRTGAIPDTQYF.

Turning to this clone: Compared with germline, one end of the junction differs, possibly owing to a read error. CDR3 loop: CASNLAGTLNTEAFF. The CDR3 bases are TGTGCCAGCAACTTGGCCGGGACACTGAACACTGAAGCTTTCTTT. This chain links TRBV5-4 with TRBJ1-1, with D possibly matching TRBD1 (6 bases). The CDR3 contains 15 residues. CDR1 is SGHNT, CDR2 YYREEE, per germline (reference sequence).

This chain joins TRBV19 and TRBJ1-1; maybe TRBD1 (6 bases). Trimming took off 3 bases at V and 6 bases at J, with 17 bases between the two ends. There are 15 residues in the CDR3. The V gene's germline CDR1 is LNHDA and CDR2 SQIVND (reference sequence). This chain's CDR3 is CASSIARGALSEAFF. CDR3 in DNA: TGTGCCAGTAGTATCGCCCGGGGGGCACTTTCTGAAGCTTTCTTT.

The chain recombines TRBV18 with TRBJ1-5, with D perhaps TRBD1 (5 bases). V dropped 5 bases and J dropped 0 bases, with 8 bases sitting between them. The CDR3 spans 14 residues. Germline V gene data show CDR1 as KGHSH and CDR2 as LQKENI. In DNA, the CDR3 is TGTGCCAGCTCATTGACAGATAGCAATCAGCCCCAGCATTTT. Translating gives CASSLTDSNQPQHF. Filled out from reference TRBV18 and TRBJ1-5, the complete variable domain reads NAGVMQNPRHLVRRRGQEARLRCSPMKGHSHVYWYRQLPEEGLKFMVYLQKENIIDESGMPKERFSAEFPKEGPSILRIQQVVRGDSAAYFCASSLTDSNQPQHFGDGTRLSIL.

The chain combines TRBV3-1 (or the pseudogene TRBV3-2) with TRBJ2-3, with 11 bases aligning to TRBD2. Germline V gene lookup returns CDR1 LGHDT and CDR2 YNNKEL (reference sequence). The CDR3 is 15 amino acids. V trimming: 3 bases; J trimming: 5 bases; junction bases outside the gene matches: 4. CDR3 in amino acids: CASSHPTSGVDTQYF. The DNA for the CDR3 is TGTGCCAGCAGCCACCCGACTAGCGGGGTAGATACGCAGTATTTT.

This rearrangement joins TRBV5-1 to TRBJ1-2; 7 nucleotides align to TRBD1. Unmatched junction bases numbered 8, after V lost 5 bases and J lost 4 bases. This CDR3 is built from 14 residues. In germline, CDR1 is SGHRS, CDR2 YFSETQ. The CDR3 DNA sequence: TGCGCCAGCAGTCCCGGGACAGACACCTATGGCTACACCTTC. It encodes CASSPGTDTYGYTF. Full variable domain (remainder filled in from reference TRBV5-1 and TRBJ1-2): KAGVTQTPRYLIKTRGQQVTLSCSPISGHRSVSWYQQTPGQGLQFLFEYFSETQRNKGNFPGRFSGRQFSNSRSEMNVSTLELGDSALYLCASSPGTDTYGYTFGSGTRLTVV.

The chain couples TRBV5-5 to TRBJ2-2; a weak D match, TRBD1 (5 bases). The V end lost 2 bases, the J end lost 6 bases, and 14 bases lay between the germline ends. There are 15 residues in the CDR3. Per germline, CDR1 SGHKS and CDR2 YYEKEE (reference sequence). The CDR3: CASSLGPGLSGELFF. The CDR3 DNA is TGTGCCAGCAGCTTAGGCCCAGGGTTATCCGGGGAGCTGTTTTTT.

The rearrangement links TRBV3-1 (or the pseudogene TRBV3-2) to TRBJ2-5, with 9 bases lining up with TRBD2. J gave up 3 bases and V 3 bases, and 2 bases lay outside the gene matches. Germline assignment: CDR1 LGHDT and CDR2 YNNKEL (reference sequence). This CDR3 contains 14 residues. DNA of the CDR3: TGTGCCAGCAGCCAGCGGGGGGGCAAAGAGACCCAGTACTTC. This translates into CASSQRGGKETQYF.

The CDR3: CASSPLQGVSGANVLTF. DNA for the CDR3: TGTGCCAGCTCACCACTCCAGGGGGTCTCTGGGGCCAACGTCCTGACTTTC. The genes are TRBV18 and TRBJ2-6, with 7 bases aligning to TRBD1. The CDR3 runs 17 residues. The germline gives CDR1 KGHSH, CDR2 LQKENI. V lost 1 base, J lost 0 bases, and 3 bases stayed unmatched. Drawing the rest from reference TRBV18 and TRBJ2-6, the complete variable domain is NAGVMQNPRHLVRRRGQEARLRCSPMKGHSHVYWYRQLPEEGLKFMVYLQKENIIDESGMPKERFSAEFPKEGPSILRIQQVVRGDSAAYFCASSPLQGVSGANVLTFGAGSRLTVL.

The chain has TRBV29-1 and TRBJ2-6; D is unclear. This CDR3 has 14 residues. CDR1 is SQVTM and CDR2 is ANQGSEA in the germline V gene. V was clipped by 6 bases and J by 2 bases, with 11 bases between them. The CDR3 sequence is CSVGFVAGANVLTF. The DNA of the CDR3 is TGCAGCGTCGGTTTCGTGGCTGGGGCCAACGTCCTGACTTTC.

This clone has only a few counts. This chain joins TRBV3-1 (or the pseudogene TRBV3-2) and TRBJ1-2, with D possibly matching TRBD1 (5 bases). Trimming shortened V by 1 base and J by 0 bases, and 9 bases separated the two germline ends. Germline-derived CDR1 and CDR2 are LGHDT and YNNKEL (reference sequence). The CDR3 runs to 15 residues. The CDR3: CASSQGEGSNYGYTF. CDR3 nucleotides: TGTGCCAGCAGCCAAGGGGAGGGGTCTAACTATGGCTACACCTTC.

The rearrangement uses TRBV2 and TRBJ2-5; 8 positions agree with TRBD1. Germline V gene lookup returns CDR1 SNHLY and CDR2 FYNNEI. The CDR3 has 13 amino acids. The V and J ends lost 6 bases and 5 bases, in that order; junction bases with no gene match: 5. CDR3 residues: CASSRTGTETQYF. Written as DNA, the CDR3 is TGTGCCAGCAGCCGGACAGGGACCGAGACCCAGTACTTC.

Only one count was recorded for this clone. The chain has TRBV5-4 and TRBJ2-1; D is perhaps TRBD1 (5 bases). Germline CDR1 is SGHNT and CDR2 is YYREEE (reference sequence). The CDR3 sequence is 16 residues long. V was cut by 1 base and J by 5 bases, with 16 bases left in between. The CDR3 DNA is TGTGCCAGCAGCTTGATAGGCAGGGATCCCCACAATGAGCAGTTCTTC. Translation gives CASSLIGRDPHNEQFF.

This clone came up a few times. CDR3 region: CASSKNGGCYEQYF. The CDR3, as DNA: TGTGCCAGCAGCAAAAACGGCGGGTGCTACGAGCAGTACTTC. This sequence joins TRBV21-1 and TRBJ2-7; no check of the table's D call, TRBD2, against the DNA was made. TRBV21-1 is tagged as a pseudogene. The CDR3 covers 14 residues.

The chain links TRBV6-2 or TRBV6-3 to TRBJ1-3; D gene uncertain. Trimming stripped 4 bases from V and 0 bases from J, with 19 bases between. In germline, CDR1 is MNHEY, CDR2 SVGEGT. The CDR3 extends over 18 amino acids. CDR3 loop: CASSSIHSLLPSGNTIYF. For the CDR3, the DNA is TGTGCCAGCAGTTCCATTCACAGTCTTCTACCCTCTGGAAACACCATATATTTT.

V usage is TRBV2 and J usage is TRBJ1-3; D not resolved. V dropped 2 bases and J dropped 0 bases, with 8 bases sitting between them. The germline V gene encodes CDR1 SNHLY and CDR2 FYNNEI. The CDR3 length is 15 residues. CDR3 sequence reads: CASSENTVSGNTIYF. The CDR3, as DNA: TGTGCCAGCAGTGAAAATACGGTCTCTGGAAACACCATATATTTT.